This T cell receptor beta chain was sequenced for a study of cytomegalovirus exposure and HLA in healthy donors. In the PCR, 60 Vbeta and 13 Jbeta primers were used. Method: immunoSEQ multiplex PCR; TCRdb's copy keeps in-frame clones and lacks some. The repertoire holds roughly 150,000 clones, with around four fifths as singletons. V was trimmed by 1 base and J by 6 bases, leaving 16 bases between them. The CDR3 extends over 15 amino acids. CDR1 is MDHEN and CDR2 is SYDVKM in the germline V gene. The study, taken as a whole, reports: A prior analysis recorded that most TCR beta V segments were productive about 90% or about 30% of the time. Some TCR beta chains (roughly 160 of them) were listed as cytomegalovirus-associated.

On this clone: What it recognizes is unknown.

The chain recombines TRBV28 with TRBJ2-7, with D tentatively TRBD1 (7 bases). This clonotype was obtained from a male donor in good health and CMV-seronegative. Specimen: PBMCs. The CDR3 sequence: CASSLSGHRGGEQYF. DNA for the CDR3: TGTGCCAGCAGTTTATCGGGTCACAGGGGAGGCGAGCAGTACTTC. The full variable domain, with the rest looked up from reference TRBV28 and TRBJ2-7, is DVKVTQSSRYLVKRTGEKVFLECVQDMDHENMFWYRQDPGLGLRLIYFSYDVKMKEKGDIPEGYSVSREKKERFSLILESASTNQTSMYLCASSLSGHRGGEQYFGPGTRLTVT.